These 23 T cell receptor beta chains were all obtained from the same sample, sequenced in a study of T cells after yellow fever vaccination. TCRdb called the 5' RACE reads again in MiXCR, with one record for every CDR3 protein. The sample contains some 250,000 distinct CDR3 sequences, 3.6% of which appear only once. Sample: PBMCs, taken 15 days after the yellow fever booster vaccination. All receptors derive from a man aged 18 to 30 who received the YFV17D yellow fever vaccine.

This clonotype has at least ten counts. The chain couples TRBV3-1 to TRBJ2-3, with 9 nucleotides matching TRBD1. The ends lost 0 bases at V and 1 base at J; junction bases unmatched: 14. In germline, CDR1 is LGHDT, CDR2 YNNKEL (reference sequence). This CDR3 is built from 20 residues. For the CDR3, the DNA is TGTGCCAGCAGCCAAGAGAGGCTTGACAGGGGGGCGACGGGCACAGATACGCAGTATTTT. It codes for CASSQERLDRGATGTDTQYF.

The table lists this clonotype with many counts. This chain joins TRBV29-1 and TRBJ2-7; 11 bases agree with TRBD1. Trimming cost V 4 bases and J 2 bases; bases outside gene matches: 4. Germline V gene lookup returns CDR1 SQVTM and CDR2 ANQGSEA. The CDR3 extends over 14 amino acids. The CDR3 DNA reads as TGCAGCGTTGTGTCGGGACAGGGGGCCTACGAGCAGTACTTC. Its protein is CSVVSGQGAYEQYF.

In this sample, this clonotype turned up a few times. The chain employs TRBV7-2 and TRBJ1-1; 9 bases are a match to TRBD1. The germline V gene encodes CDR1 SGHTA and CDR2 FQGNSA. The CDR3 extends over 15 amino acids. Unmatched junction bases numbered 9, after V lost 5 bases and J lost 5 bases. The CDR3 nucleotides are TGTGCCAGCAGCCATGGACAGGGGATTGGGACTGAAGCTTTCTTT. Amino acids: CASSHGQGIGTEAFF.

This clonotype was seen repeatedly, ten times or more. The genes are TRBV7-2 and TRBJ2-2; D is unresolved. In germline, CDR1 is SGHTA, CDR2 FQGNSA. This CDR3 contains 15 residues. The V end was cut by 0 bases, the J end by 4 bases, with 9 bases between. The CDR3 DNA reads TGTGCCAGCAGCTTAGCCCCTACGAGCACCGGGGAGCTGTTTTTT. Its protein is CASSLAPTSTGELFF. Drawing the rest from reference TRBV7-2 and TRBJ2-2, the complete variable domain is GAGVSQSPSNKVTEKGKDVELRCDPISGHTALYWYRQSLGQGLEFLIYFQGNSAPDKSGLPSDRFSAERTGGSVSTLTIQRTQQEDSAVYLCASSLAPTSTGELFFGEGSRLTVL.

This clonotype was seen ten or more times. The chain links TRBV7-2 to TRBJ1-5; D is undetermined. The CDR3 loop spans 15 amino acids. The V end lost 1 base, the J end lost 0 bases, and 7 bases lay between the germline ends. The germline CDR1 and CDR2 sequences are SGHTA and FQGNSA. The CDR3 coding sequence is TGTGCCAGCAGCTTAGTACCGAATAGCAATCAGCCCCAGCATTTT. It yields the protein CASSLVPNSNQPQHF. Full variable domain (missing parts from reference TRBV7-2 and TRBJ1-5): GAGVSQSPSNKVTEKGKDVELRCDPISGHTALYWYRQSLGQGLEFLIYFQGNSAPDKSGLPSDRFSAERTGGSVSTLTIQRTQQEDSAVYLCASSLVPNSNQPQHFGDGTRLSIL.

This clonotype was detected many times. The chain uses TRBV4-2 and TRBJ2-3; 11 positions agree with TRBD2. The CDR3 has 16 residues. Germline CDR1 and CDR2: LGHNA and YNFKEQ. With V trimmed by 2 bases and J by 1 base, 2 bases remained unmatched. CDR3 region: CASSQPTSGGTDTQYF. CDR3 DNA sequence: TGTGCCAGCAGCCAACCGACTAGCGGGGGCACAGATACGCAGTATTTT.

Regarding this clonotype: A much larger clone sits a single nucleotide away, making a read error possible. The V and J genes are TRBV7-2 and TRBJ2-5; TRBD2 agrees at 9 bases. Germline values: CDR1 SGHTA, CDR2 FQGNSA. The CDR3 is made up of 15 amino acids. V was clipped by 4 bases and J by 5 bases; unmatched bases: 8. CDR3 loop: CASSSDFAGGETQYF. The CDR3 DNA follows: TGTGCCAGCAGCTCCGACTTTGCGGGGGGGGAGACCCAGTACTTC.

Ten or more counts support this clonotype. In nucleotides, the CDR3 is TGTGCCAGCAGTTACGGGTCCGACTATGGCTACACCTTC. Translated, it gives CASSYGSDYGYTF. J is TRBJ1-2 and V is TRBV6-6; D uncertain. CDR1 MNHNY and CDR2 SVGAGI come from the germline V gene (reference sequence). Trimming cost V 2 bases and J 3 bases, with 7 bases left between them. The CDR3 loop spans 13 amino acids.

The table lists this clonotype with many counts. The chain is built from TRBV7-2 and TRBJ1-2; D not resolved. Germline V gives CDR1 SGHTA, CDR2 FQGNSA. The CDR3 spans 13 residues. V lost 4 bases, J lost 5 bases, and 11 bases lay in between. The CDR3 protein is CASSSAGGYGYTF. The CDR3 nucleotides are TGTGCCAGCAGCTCCGCAGGCGGGTATGGCTACACCTTC. Full variable domain (missing parts from reference TRBV7-2 and TRBJ1-2): GAGVSQSPSNKVTEKGKDVELRCDPISGHTALYWYRQSLGQGLEFLIYFQGNSAPDKSGLPSDRFSAERTGGSVSTLTIQRTQQEDSAVYLCASSSAGGYGYTFGSGTRLTVV.

In its sample, this clonotype was seen many times. The chain joins TRBV20-1 to TRBJ1-4, with a tentative D call TRBD1 (5 bases). This CDR3 is 19 amino acids long. The V gene lost 0 bases and the J gene lost 0 bases, with 20 bases spanning the gap. The germline gives CDR1 DFQATT, CDR2 SNEGSKA (reference sequence). The CDR3 loop reads CSARDLVAGQYTTNEKLFF. The DNA for the CDR3 is TGCAGTGCTAGAGATTTAGTGGCAGGGCAATACACAACTAATGAAAAACTGTTTTTT.

This clonotype has a count of ten or more. The gene calls are TRBV3-1 and TRBJ1-1; 7 nucleotides agree with TRBD1. The J segment lost 1 base and the V segment lost 4 bases, leaving 6 bases of the junction unmatched. Germline values: CDR1 LGHDT, CDR2 YNNKEL (reference sequence). The CDR3 is 15 residues long. The CDR3 DNA follows: TGTGCCAGCAGCCCCCGGACAGGCCAGAACACTGAAGCTTTCTTT. Translated: CASSPRTGQNTEAFF.

This clonotype was seen at least ten times. CDR3 nucleotides: TGTGCCAGCAGCGAACAGGGGGGCGACAAAAACATTCAGTACTTC. It specifies CASSEQGGDKNIQYF. The rearrangement links TRBV7-2 to TRBJ2-4; the match to TRBD1 covers 8 bases. Germline CDR1 is SGHTA and CDR2 is FQGNSA. V lost 5 bases to trimming and J lost 3 bases; unmatched junction nucleotides: 6. CDR3 length: 15 residues.

At least ten counts were recorded for this clonotype. The V call is TRBV5-1, the J call TRBJ2-1; D could derive from TRBD1 or TRBD2 (5 bases each). V shed 0 bases and J shed 12 bases, with 19 bases lying between them. CDR1 is SGHRS, CDR2 YFSETQ, per germline. The length of the CDR3 is 15 residues. Here the CDR3 DNA reads TGCGCCAGCAGCTTGGTCCGGGACCCGGCATTGCGGCAGTTCTTC. Residues: CASSLVRDPALRQFF.

In this sample, this clonotype turned up many times. The chain carries TRBV7-6 and TRBJ2-5, with D hard to call. The CDR3 has 13 residues. The ends were cut back, 8 bases at V and 3 bases at J, with 13 bases in the middle. Germline V gene data show CDR1 as SGHVS and CDR2 as FNYEAQ. The CDR3 reads CASQPEHEETQYF. CDR3 sequence (DNA): TGTGCCAGCCAGCCAGAACACGAAGAGACCCAGTACTTC.

This clonotype appeared many times. The chain carries TRBV7-8 and TRBJ1-6; 10 bases match TRBD1. The CDR3 is 14 amino acids. Germline V gives CDR1 SGHVS, CDR2 FQNEAQ. J lost 7 bases, V lost 5 bases, and 2 bases had no gene match. This CDR3 is CASSQDRGNSPLHF. The CDR3 nucleotides are TGTGCCAGCAGCCAGGACAGGGGGAATTCACCCCTCCACTTT.

This clonotype was observed many times. V and J are TRBV12-3 or TRBV12-4 and TRBJ2-5; D unclear. V was shortened by 3 bases and J by 1 base, with 6 bases between the two germline ends. There are 13 residues in the CDR3. CDR3 residues: CASSFNLQETQYF. The CDR3 DNA follows: TGTGCCAGCAGTTTTAACCTCCAAGAGACCCAGTACTTC.

In this sample, this clonotype turned up many times. The chain links TRBV20-1 to TRBJ2-1, with D possibly TRBD2 on 6 matching bases. The CDR3 length is 16 residues. The V and J ends lost 6 bases and 6 bases respectively, with 24 bases between them. Per germline, CDR1 DFQATT and CDR2 SNEGSKA (reference sequence). CDR3 bases: TGCAGTGCAGCAAAACCGGGACTCCACCCGCTCAATGAGCAGTTCTTC. Translated: CSAAKPGLHPLNEQFF.

The table lists this clonotype with many counts. The chain employs TRBV19 and TRBJ2-5; TRBD1 aligns across 9 bases. V gave up 5 bases and J gave up 5 bases; unmatched junction bases: 9. The CDR3 loop spans 15 amino acids. From germline, CDR1 is LNHDA and CDR2 SQIVND (reference sequence). The CDR3 sequence: CASSPGTGFWETQYF. CDR3 DNA sequence: TGTGCCAGTAGTCCGGGGACAGGGTTTTGGGAGACCCAGTACTTC.

Many counts were recorded for this clonotype. The V gene is TRBV20-1, the J gene TRBJ2-2, with a weak D call TRBD1 (5 bases). CDR3 length: 13 amino acids. The V end lost 3 bases, the J end lost 7 bases, and 12 bases lay between the germline ends. Germline CDR1 reads DFQATT; CDR2 reads SNEGSKA (reference sequence). In DNA, the CDR3 is TGCAGTGCTAGCTCAGGGTTGGGCGGGGAGCTGTTTTTT. This encodes CSASSGLGGELFF.

The table lists this clonotype with many counts. The V gene is TRBV6-4, the J gene TRBJ2-1; possibly TRBD1 for D (6 bases). The ends were cut back, 1 base at V and 6 bases at J, with 10 bases in the middle. The germline CDR1 and CDR2 sequences are MRHNA and SNTAGT. This CDR3 region has 14 residues. The CDR3 bases are TGTGCCAGCAGTGACTGGTCAGGGGCCAATGAGCAGTTCTTC. It is translated as CASSDWSGANEQFF.

Many counts were recorded for this clonotype. V gene TRBV6-6 combines with J gene TRBJ2-2; TRBD2 matches at 7 bases. The CDR3 runs to 16 residues. V shed 7 bases, J shed 0 bases, and the junction held 8 bases outside the gene matches. Germline values: CDR1 MNHNY, CDR2 SVGAGI (reference sequence). DNA of the CDR3: TGTGCCAGCATCTTGCGGGGGACGTCGAACACCGGGGAGCTGTTTTTT. Translation: CASILRGTSNTGELFF.

At least ten counts were recorded for this clonotype. The chain has TRBV4-3 and TRBJ2-4; 7 bases are a match to TRBD1. Germline V lookup: CDR1 LGHNA, CDR2 YSLEER. J was trimmed by 1 base and V by 6 bases; bases with no gene match: 9. CDR3 length equals 16 residues. The CDR3 DNA reads as TGCGCCAGCAGAACGAACAGGGGCTTTGCCAAAAACATTCAGTACTTC. Its translation is CASRTNRGFAKNIQYF.

This clonotype was seen many times. This sequence joins TRBV20-1 and TRBJ2-5; 8 bases line up with TRBD2. This CDR3 contains 14 residues. The germline gives CDR1 DFQATT, CDR2 SNEGSKA (reference sequence). Trimming at V came to 7 bases and at J to 4 bases, leaving 11 bases not matched to a gene. Written as DNA, the CDR3 is TGCAGTGGGAGCGGGGGCAGGGGAGTAGAGACCCAGTACTTC. It translates to CSGSGGRGVETQYF.